This TCR beta chain appears in the sequencing data of a study of T cell repertoires in cytomegalovirus infection. Across the whole study: It was the public TCR beta signatures that indicated both CMV infection and matching HLA type. Regarding the study as a whole: Clonotypes of TCR beta that were HLA-C-restricted and CMV-specific dominated the ex vivo response. Identification of carriers of CMV plus the relevant HLA was achieved through cumulative public TCR beta family frequency.

In regard to this clonotype: The antigen remains undetermined.

Germline-derived CDR1 and CDR2 are KGHDR and SFDVKD. V shed 11 bases and J 6 bases; nucleotides not matched to a gene: 5. This CDR3 comprises 12 residues. TCRdb called the reads again in MiXCR, with one record for every CDR3 protein. The repertoire holds roughly 230,000 distinct CDR3 sequences, with about 20% as singletons. Sequencing was performed on CD8+ T cells from PBMCs. The chain combines TRBV24-1 with TRBJ2-2, with TRBD1 identical over 7 bases. The sequence was obtained from a human donor in good health (CMV status not recorded). Some clones in this sample may be carry-over from other donors' samples. Here the CDR3 reads CAIRTGAGELFF. The CDR3 nucleotides read TGTGCCATCAGGACAGGAGCCGGGGAGCTGTTTTTT.